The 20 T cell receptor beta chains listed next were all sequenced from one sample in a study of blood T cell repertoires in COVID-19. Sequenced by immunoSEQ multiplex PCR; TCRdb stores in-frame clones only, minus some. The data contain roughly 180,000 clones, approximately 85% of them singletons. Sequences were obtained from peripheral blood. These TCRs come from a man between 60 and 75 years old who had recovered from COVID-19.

CDR3 in DNA: TGCAGCTTTTACAGGGCGGGCACTGAAGCTTTCTTT. This translates into CSFYRAGTEAFF. The chain uses TRBV29-1 and TRBJ1-1; the D gene is possibly TRBD1 (6 bases). From germline, CDR1 is SQVTM and CDR2 ANQGSEA. The V and J ends lost 8 bases and 4 bases respectively, with 14 bases between them. The length of the CDR3 is 12 residues.

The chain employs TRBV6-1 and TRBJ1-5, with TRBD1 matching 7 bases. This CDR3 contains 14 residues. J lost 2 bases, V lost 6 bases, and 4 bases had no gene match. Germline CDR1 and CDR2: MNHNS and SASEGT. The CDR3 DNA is TGTGCCAGCAGACTCGGGACAGGCAATCAGCCCCAGCATTTT. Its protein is CASRLGTGNQPQHF.

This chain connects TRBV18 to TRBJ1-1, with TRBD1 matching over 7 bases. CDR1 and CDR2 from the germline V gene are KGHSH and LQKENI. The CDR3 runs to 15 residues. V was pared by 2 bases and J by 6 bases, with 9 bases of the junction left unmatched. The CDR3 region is CASSPADRKNAEAFF. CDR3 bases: TGTGCCAGCTCACCAGCGGACAGGAAAAACGCTGAAGCTTTCTTT.

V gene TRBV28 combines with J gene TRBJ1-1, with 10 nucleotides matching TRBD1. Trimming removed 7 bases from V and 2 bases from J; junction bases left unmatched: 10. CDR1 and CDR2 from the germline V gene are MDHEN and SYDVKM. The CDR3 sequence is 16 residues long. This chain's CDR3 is CASISYETGGNTEAFF. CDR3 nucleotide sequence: TGTGCCAGCATTTCTTACGAGACAGGGGGCAACACTGAAGCTTTCTTT.

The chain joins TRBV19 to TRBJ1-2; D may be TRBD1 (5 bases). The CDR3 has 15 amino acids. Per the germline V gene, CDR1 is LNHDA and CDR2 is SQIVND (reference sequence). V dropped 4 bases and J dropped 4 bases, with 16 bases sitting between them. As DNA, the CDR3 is TGTGCCAGTAGTAGGACAAACCTTCTTGGCTATGGCTACACCTTC. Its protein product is CASSRTNLLGYGYTF. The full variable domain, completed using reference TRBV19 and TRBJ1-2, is DGGITQSPKYLFRKEGQNVTLSCEQNLNHDAMYWYRQDPGQGLRLIYYSQIVNDFQKGDIAEGYSVSREKKESFPLTVTSAQKNPTAFYLCASSRTNLLGYGYTFGSGTRLTVV.

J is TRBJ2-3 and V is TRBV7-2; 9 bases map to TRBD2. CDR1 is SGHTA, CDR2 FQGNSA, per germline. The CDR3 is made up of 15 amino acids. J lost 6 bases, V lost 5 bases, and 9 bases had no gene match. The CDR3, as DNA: TGTGCCAGCAGCCCCGTAGCGGGGGAGGTTGATACGCAGTATTTT. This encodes CASSPVAGEVDTQYF.

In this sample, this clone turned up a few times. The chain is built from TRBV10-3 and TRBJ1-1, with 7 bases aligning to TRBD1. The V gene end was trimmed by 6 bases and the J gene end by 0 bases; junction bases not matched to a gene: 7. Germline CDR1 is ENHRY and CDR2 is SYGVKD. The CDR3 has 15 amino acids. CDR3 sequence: CAIREPGQLNTEAFF. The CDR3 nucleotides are TGTGCCATCAGGGAACCGGGACAGTTGAACACTGAAGCTTTCTTT.

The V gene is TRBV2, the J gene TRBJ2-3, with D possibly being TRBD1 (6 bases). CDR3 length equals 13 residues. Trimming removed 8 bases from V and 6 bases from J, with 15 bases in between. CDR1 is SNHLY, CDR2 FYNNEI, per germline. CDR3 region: CASGQQGMDTQYF. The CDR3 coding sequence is TGTGCCAGCGGTCAGCAGGGGATGGATACGCAGTATTTT.

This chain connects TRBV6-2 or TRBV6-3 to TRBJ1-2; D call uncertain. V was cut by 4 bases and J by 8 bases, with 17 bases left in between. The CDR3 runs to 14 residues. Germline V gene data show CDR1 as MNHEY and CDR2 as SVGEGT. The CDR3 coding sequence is TGTGCCAGCAGTTCGCTCGGGGTAGCCACCGGCTACACCTTC. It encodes CASSSLGVATGYTF.

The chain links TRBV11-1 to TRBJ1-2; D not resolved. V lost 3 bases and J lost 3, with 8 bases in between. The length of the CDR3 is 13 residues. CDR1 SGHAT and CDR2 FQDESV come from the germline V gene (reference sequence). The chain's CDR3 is CASSFRMDYGYTF. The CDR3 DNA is TGTGCCAGCAGCTTTAGAATGGACTATGGCTACACCTTC.

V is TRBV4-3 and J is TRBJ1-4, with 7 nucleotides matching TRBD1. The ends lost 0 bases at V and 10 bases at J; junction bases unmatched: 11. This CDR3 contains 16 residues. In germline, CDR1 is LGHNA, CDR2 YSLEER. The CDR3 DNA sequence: TGCGCCAGCAGCCAAGATACAGGGGTGGTGTTGGGAAAACTGTTTTTT. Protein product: CASSQDTGVVLGKLFF.

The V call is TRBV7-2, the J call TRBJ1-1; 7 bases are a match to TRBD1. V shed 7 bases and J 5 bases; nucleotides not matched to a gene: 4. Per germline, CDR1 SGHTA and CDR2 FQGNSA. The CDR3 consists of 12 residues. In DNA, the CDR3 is TGTGCCAGCACCCCAGGGGGTACTGAAGCTTTCTTT. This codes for CASTPGGTEAFF.

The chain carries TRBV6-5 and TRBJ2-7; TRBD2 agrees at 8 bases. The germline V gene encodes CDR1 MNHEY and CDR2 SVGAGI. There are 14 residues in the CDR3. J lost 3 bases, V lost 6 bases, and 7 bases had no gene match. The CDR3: CASSLSGGHYEQYF. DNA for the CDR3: TGTGCCAGCAGCTTAAGCGGGGGCCACTACGAGCAGTACTTC.

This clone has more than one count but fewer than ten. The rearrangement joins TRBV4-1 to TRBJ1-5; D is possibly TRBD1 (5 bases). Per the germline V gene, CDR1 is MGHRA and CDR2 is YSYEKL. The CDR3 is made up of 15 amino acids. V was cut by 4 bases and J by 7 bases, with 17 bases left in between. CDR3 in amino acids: CASSPGWGGGQPQHF. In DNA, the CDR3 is TGCGCCAGCAGCCCAGGGTGGGGGGGAGGACAGCCCCAGCATTTT.

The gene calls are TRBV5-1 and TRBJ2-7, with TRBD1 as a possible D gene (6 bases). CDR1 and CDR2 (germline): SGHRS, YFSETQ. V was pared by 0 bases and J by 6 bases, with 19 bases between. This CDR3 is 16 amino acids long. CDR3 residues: CASSLEAQGSQGEQYF. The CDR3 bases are TGCGCCAGCAGCTTGGAAGCACAGGGCTCTCAGGGCGAGCAGTACTTC.

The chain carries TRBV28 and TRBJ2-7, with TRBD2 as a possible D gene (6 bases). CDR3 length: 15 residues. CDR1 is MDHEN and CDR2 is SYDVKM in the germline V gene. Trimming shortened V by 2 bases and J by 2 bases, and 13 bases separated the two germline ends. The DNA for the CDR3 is TGTGCCAGCAGTTTAACCGGGGGTCAAACCTACGAGCAGTACTTC. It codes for CASSLTGGQTYEQYF.

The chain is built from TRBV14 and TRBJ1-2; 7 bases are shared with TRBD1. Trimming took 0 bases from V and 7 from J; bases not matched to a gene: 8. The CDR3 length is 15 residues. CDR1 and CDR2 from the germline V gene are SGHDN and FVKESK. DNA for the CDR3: TGTGCCAGCAGCCAAGAACTAAGGGGGCTCGGTGGCTACACCTTC. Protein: CASSQELRGLGGYTF.

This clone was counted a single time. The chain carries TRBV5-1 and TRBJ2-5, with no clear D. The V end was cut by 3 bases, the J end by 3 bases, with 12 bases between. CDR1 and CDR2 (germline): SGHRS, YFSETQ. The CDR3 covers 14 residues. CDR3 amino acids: CASSSRNAEETQYF. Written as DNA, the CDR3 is TGCGCCAGCAGCTCGAGGAACGCGGAAGAGACCCAGTACTTC.

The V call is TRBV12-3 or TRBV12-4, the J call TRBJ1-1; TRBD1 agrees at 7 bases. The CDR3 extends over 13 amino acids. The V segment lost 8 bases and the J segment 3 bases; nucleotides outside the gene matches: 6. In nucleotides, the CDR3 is TGTGCCAGCGGACTCACAGGGGACACTGAAGCTTTCTTT. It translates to CASGLTGDTEAFF.

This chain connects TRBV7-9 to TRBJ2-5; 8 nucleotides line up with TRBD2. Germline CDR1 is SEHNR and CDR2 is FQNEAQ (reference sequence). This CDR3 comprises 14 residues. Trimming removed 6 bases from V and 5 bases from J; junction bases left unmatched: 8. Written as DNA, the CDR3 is TGTGCCAGCAGGCTAAGCGGGGGATCGGAGACCCAGTACTTC. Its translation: CASRLSGGSETQYF. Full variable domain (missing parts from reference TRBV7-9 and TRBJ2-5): DTGVSQNPRHKITKRGQNVTFRCDPISEHNRLYWYRQTLGQGPEFLTYFQNEAQLEKSRLLSDRFSAERPKGSFSTLEIQRTEQGDSAMYLCASRLSGGSETQYFGPGTRLLVL.